This TCR beta chain originates from a study of blood T cell repertoires in COVID-19. Across the study: Italy, Spain and the United States were the sources of the convalescent and acute COVID-19 samples. T cells, B-cell-depleted T cells, or PBMCs provided the cDNA or gDNA that served as material.

Germline V gene sequence: CDR1 MNHEY, CDR2 SMNVEV (reference sequence). The V segment lost 1 base and the J segment 10 bases; nucleotides outside the gene matches: 7. CDR3 length equals 14 residues. The method was immunoSEQ multiplex PCR; TCRdb's version includes in-frame clones alone and lacks a portion of them. Altogether about 140,000 clones are present, roughly 84% being singletons, with the ten largest covering approximately 8.9%. The sequence derives from a man aged 25-40 years with COVID-19, enrolled during active disease. Sequenced input: peripheral blood. The chain couples TRBV27 to TRBJ1-1; 9 bases are shared with TRBD1. The CDR3 loop reads CASSLLVGTGRAFF. Written as DNA, the CDR3 is TGTGCCAGCAGTTTATTGGTCGGGACAGGGAGAGCTTTCTTT.